This is a list of T cell receptor beta chains from one sample in a study of T cells in Graves' hyperthyroidism and ophthalmopathy. TCRdb called the multiplex PCR reads again in MiXCR, with one record for every CDR3 protein. Of a few hundred thousand distinct CDR3 sequences detected, 14% appear once; the ten largest clones hold about 17%. The sequencing sample was made of blood. Every receptor here comes from a woman aged 18-35 years with Graves' hyperthyroidism. CDR3s include the opening cysteine and the closing phenylalanine or tryptophan. A D gene is named only where the DNA matches it firmly. Clone size is not always given. Where it is, it says once, few, many or a class for expanded clones.

cdr3_length: 13; d_call: TRBD1; j_call: TRBJ1-3; clone_size: many; v_call: TRBV30; cdr3_aa: CAWTGTAGNTIYF; cdr3_nt: TGTGCCTGGACTGGGACAGCAGGAAACACCATATATTTT
cdr3_length: 19; d_call: TRBD2; j_call: TRBJ2-3; clone_size: -; v_call: TRBV4-2; cdr3_aa: CASSQDLPFKAGDKDTQYF; cdr3_nt: TGTGCCAGCAGCCAAGATTTGCCCTTCAAAGCGGGAGATAAAGATACGCAGTATTTT
cdr3_length: 19; d_call: TRBD2; j_call: TRBJ2-3; clone_size: -; v_call: TRBV10-3; cdr3_aa: CAISGTTSEKLNLGDTQYF; cdr3_nt: TGTGCCATCAGTGGAACCACTAGCGAGAAGTTAAATTTGGGAGATACGCAGTATTTT
cdr3_length: 18; d_call: -; j_call: TRBJ2-3; clone_size: many; v_call: TRBV11-3; cdr3_aa: CASSLDLGLAIYTDTQYF; cdr3_nt: TGTGCCAGCAGCTTAGATCTAGGCCTGGCAATTTACACAGATACGCAGTATTTT
cdr3_length: 14; d_call: -; j_call: TRBJ2-7; clone_size: -; v_call: TRBV7-2; cdr3_aa: CASSFSRVRYEQYF; cdr3_nt: TGTGCCAGCAGCTTTAGCAGGGTAAGGTACGAGCAGTACTTC
cdr3_length: 15; d_call: TRBD1; j_call: TRBJ2-5; clone_size: many; v_call: TRBV6-5; cdr3_aa: CASSYSWTGRETQYF; cdr3_nt: TGTGCCAGCAGTTACTCCTGGACAGGGAGAGAGACCCAGTACTTC
cdr3_length: 14; d_call: -; j_call: TRBJ1-1; clone_size: few; v_call: TRBV6-1; cdr3_aa: CATVTQAGNTEAFF; cdr3_nt: TGTGCCACCGTAACCCAAGCAGGAAACACTGAAGCTTTCTTT
cdr3_length: 15; d_call: -; j_call: TRBJ1-5; clone_size: many; v_call: TRBV5-1; cdr3_aa: CASSLGGTGTQPQHF; cdr3_nt: TGCGCCAGCAGCTTGGGTGGAACAGGGACCCAGCCCCAGCATTTT
cdr3_length: 15; d_call: -; j_call: TRBJ2-6; clone_size: many; v_call: TRBV24-1; cdr3_aa: CATQGGASAANVLTF; cdr3_nt: TGTGCCACTCAGGGAGGTGCGAGCGCGGCCAACGTCCTGACTTTC
cdr3_length: 15; d_call: -; j_call: TRBJ2-3; clone_size: many; v_call: TRBV12-3/TRBV12-4; cdr3_aa: CASSFGDGSTDTQYF; cdr3_nt: TGTGCCAGCAGTTTTGGGGACGGGAGCACAGATACGCAGTATTTT
cdr3_length: 13; d_call: -; j_call: TRBJ2-2; clone_size: many; v_call: TRBV6-1; cdr3_aa: CASPTGPTGELFF; cdr3_nt: TGTGCCAGTCCAACCGGGCCCACCGGGGAGCTGTTTTTT
cdr3_length: 15; d_call: -; j_call: TRBJ1-6; clone_size: many; v_call: TRBV9; cdr3_aa: CASRPGQGDNSPLHF; cdr3_nt: TGTGCCAGCAGACCCGGGCAGGGAGATAATTCACCCCTCCACTTT
cdr3_length: 13; d_call: TRBD1; j_call: TRBJ1-2; clone_size: many; v_call: TRBV12-3/TRBV12-4; cdr3_aa: CASKGGRINGYTF; cdr3_nt: TGTGCCAGCAAAGGGGGCAGGATCAATGGCTACACCTTC
cdr3_length: 16; d_call: TRBD2; j_call: TRBJ2-7; clone_size: many; v_call: TRBV5-1; cdr3_aa: CASSRGLAVVGDEQYF; cdr3_nt: TGCGCCAGCAGCCGCGGACTAGCGGTTGTTGGCGACGAGCAGTACTTC
cdr3_length: 13; d_call: -; j_call: TRBJ1-1; clone_size: few; v_call: TRBV20-1; cdr3_aa: CSARPSGNTEAFF; cdr3_nt: TGCAGTGCCCGACCCTCAGGGAACACTGAAGCTTTCTTT
cdr3_length: 16; d_call: -; j_call: TRBJ1-1; clone_size: many; v_call: TRBV5-1; cdr3_aa: CASSLSTAVTNTEAFF; cdr3_nt: TGCGCCAGCAGCTTGTCGACGGCTGTGACGAACACTGAAGCTTTCTTT
cdr3_length: 16; d_call: -; j_call: TRBJ2-3; clone_size: many; v_call: TRBV27; cdr3_aa: CASSLLTKRGTDTQYF; cdr3_nt: TGTGCCAGCAGTTTATTAACGAAACGTGGCACAGATACGCAGTATTTT
cdr3_length: 13; d_call: -; j_call: TRBJ2-7; clone_size: many; v_call: TRBV27; cdr3_aa: CASSLRFSYEQYF; cdr3_nt: TGTGCCAGCAGTTTGCGGTTCTCCTACGAGCAGTACTTC
cdr3_length: 17; d_call: TRBD1; j_call: TRBJ1-2; clone_size: -; v_call: TRBV2; cdr3_aa: CASSRISGTGDWYGYTF; cdr3_nt: TGTGCCAGCAGTCGAATCTCCGGGACAGGGGATTGGTATGGCTACACCTTC
cdr3_length: 16; d_call: -; j_call: TRBJ2-1; clone_size: many; v_call: TRBV7-3; cdr3_aa: CASSLTLGSSYNEQFF; cdr3_nt: TGTGCCAGCAGCTTAACTCTTGGCAGCTCCTACAATGAGCAGTTCTTC
cdr3_length: 15; d_call: TRBD2; j_call: TRBJ2-7; clone_size: -; v_call: TRBV4-1; cdr3_aa: CASSGRLAGIYEQYF; cdr3_nt: TGCGCCAGCAGCGGTCGACTAGCGGGAATCTACGAGCAGTACTTC
cdr3_length: 16; d_call: TRBD2; j_call: TRBJ2-2; clone_size: many; v_call: TRBV11-2; cdr3_aa: CASSFLAGGPAGELFF; cdr3_nt: TGTGCCAGCAGCTTCCTAGCGGGAGGGCCAGCCGGGGAGCTGTTTTTT
cdr3_length: 13; d_call: -; j_call: TRBJ2-5; clone_size: -; v_call: TRBV20-1; cdr3_aa: CSAREVGEETQYF; cdr3_nt: TGCAGTGCTAGAGAAGTAGGAGAAGAGACCCAGTACTTC
cdr3_length: 16; d_call: TRBD2; j_call: TRBJ2-1; clone_size: many; v_call: TRBV5-1; cdr3_aa: CASSLYAGVSYNEQFF; cdr3_nt: TGCGCCAGCAGCTTGTACGCGGGAGTCTCCTACAATGAGCAGTTCTTC
cdr3_length: 19; d_call: TRBD2; j_call: TRBJ2-1; clone_size: few; v_call: TRBV6-1; cdr3_aa: CASSESIFLAGAGDNEQFF; cdr3_nt: TGTGCCAGCAGTGAAAGTATTTTCCTAGCGGGAGCCGGGGACAATGAGCAGTTCTTC
cdr3_length: 17; d_call: TRBD1; j_call: TRBJ2-7; clone_size: -; v_call: TRBV7-9; cdr3_aa: CASSSPGQGLGRYEQYF; cdr3_nt: TGTGCCAGCAGCTCACCGGGACAGGGTCTAGGTCGGTACGAGCAGTACTTC
cdr3_length: 17; d_call: TRBD2; j_call: TRBJ2-1; clone_size: many; v_call: TRBV7-3; cdr3_aa: CASSSWLRGSIGDEQFF; cdr3_nt: TGTGCCAGCAGCTCGTGGCTTCGCGGGAGTATCGGCGATGAGCAGTTCTTC
cdr3_length: 14; d_call: -; j_call: TRBJ1-2; clone_size: few; v_call: TRBV5-8; cdr3_aa: CASTRRKVNYGYTF; cdr3_nt: TGTGCCAGCACCCGACGGAAAGTTAACTATGGCTACACCTTC
cdr3_length: 13; d_call: -; j_call: TRBJ2-1; clone_size: few; v_call: TRBV5-4; cdr3_aa: CASSPEGYNEQFF; cdr3_nt: TGTGCCAGCAGCCCGGAGGGTTACAATGAGCAGTTCTTC
cdr3_length: 14; d_call: -; j_call: TRBJ1-4; clone_size: many; v_call: TRBV13; cdr3_aa: CASTQRGANEKLFF; cdr3_nt: TGTGCCAGCACCCAGAGGGGGGCTAATGAAAAACTGTTTTTT
cdr3_length: 15; d_call: -; j_call: TRBJ1-6; clone_size: few; v_call: TRBV5-4; cdr3_aa: CASSFDGSYNSPLHF; cdr3_nt: TGTGCCAGCAGCTTCGACGGATCCTATAATTCACCCCTCCACTTT
cdr3_length: 14; d_call: TRBD1; j_call: TRBJ1-1; clone_size: many; v_call: TRBV9; cdr3_aa: CASSGTGGRTEAFF; cdr3_nt: TGTGCCAGCAGCGGGACAGGGGGAAGAACTGAAGCTTTCTTT
cdr3_length: 12; d_call: -; j_call: TRBJ2-5; clone_size: -; v_call: TRBV29-1; cdr3_aa: CSVEELVGVEYF; cdr3_nt: TGCAGCGTTGAAGAGCTAGTGGGAGTGGAGTACTTC
cdr3_length: 16; d_call: TRBD2; j_call: TRBJ2-1; clone_size: -; v_call: TRBV11-2; cdr3_aa: CASSLGGTSVSDEQFF; cdr3_nt: TGTGCCAGCAGCTTAGGGGGGACTAGCGTATCAGATGAGCAGTTCTTC
cdr3_length: 15; d_call: -; j_call: TRBJ2-5; clone_size: many; v_call: TRBV25-1; cdr3_aa: CASSDPGRITETQYF; cdr3_nt: TGTGCCAGCAGTGACCCAGGGCGGATAACAGAGACCCAGTACTTC
cdr3_length: 14; d_call: -; j_call: TRBJ1-4; clone_size: many; v_call: TRBV3-1; cdr3_aa: CASSQVGAGEKLFF; cdr3_nt: TGTGCCAGCAGCCAAGTTGGTGCCGGGGAAAAACTGTTTTTT
cdr3_length: 13; d_call: TRBD1; j_call: TRBJ1-1; clone_size: -; v_call: TRBV6-1; cdr3_aa: CASNTGENTEAFF; cdr3_nt: TGTGCCAGCAACACAGGGGAGAACACTGAAGCTTTCTTT
cdr3_length: 16; d_call: -; j_call: TRBJ1-1; clone_size: -; v_call: TRBV6-1; cdr3_aa: CASSEAEGDWGTEAFF; cdr3_nt: TGTGCCAGCAGTGAAGCAGAAGGGGATTGGGGCACTGAAGCTTTCTTT
cdr3_length: 15; d_call: TRBD1; j_call: TRBJ2-3; clone_size: many; v_call: TRBV12-3/TRBV12-4; cdr3_aa: CASTQNRGDTDTQYF; cdr3_nt: TGTGCCAGCACCCAGAACAGGGGGGACACAGATACGCAGTATTTT
cdr3_length: 14; d_call: -; j_call: TRBJ1-5; clone_size: many; v_call: TRBV2; cdr3_aa: CASSDTGGNQPQHF; cdr3_nt: TGTGCCAGCTCCGACACAGGCGGCAATCAGCCCCAGCATTTT
cdr3_length: 14; d_call: TRBD1; j_call: TRBJ1-2; clone_size: many; v_call: TRBV2; cdr3_aa: CASRGGRGGDGYTF; cdr3_nt: TGTGCCAGCCGAGGGGGCAGGGGAGGCGATGGCTACACCTTC
cdr3_length: 17; d_call: TRBD1; j_call: TRBJ2-1; clone_size: few; v_call: TRBV10-1; cdr3_aa: CASSEVLGQGARNEQFF; cdr3_nt: TGCGCCAGCAGTGAGGTGCTGGGACAGGGGGCCCGCAATGAGCAGTTCTTC
cdr3_length: 14; d_call: -; j_call: TRBJ1-1; clone_size: many; v_call: TRBV9; cdr3_aa: CASSPQWTNTEAFF; cdr3_nt: TGTGCCAGCAGCCCTCAATGGACTAACACTGAAGCTTTCTTT
cdr3_length: 17; d_call: TRBD1; j_call: TRBJ1-2; clone_size: many; v_call: TRBV30; cdr3_aa: CAWKSRTGTATNYGYTF; cdr3_nt: TGTGCCTGGAAATCTAGAACCGGGACAGCCACTAACTATGGCTACACCTTC
cdr3_length: 14; d_call: -; j_call: TRBJ1-5; clone_size: -; v_call: TRBV11-3; cdr3_aa: CASSLEAGVQPQHF; cdr3_nt: TGTGCCAGCAGCTTAGAAGCGGGGGTACAGCCCCAGCATTTT
cdr3_length: 18; d_call: TRBD2; j_call: TRBJ2-7; clone_size: -; v_call: TRBV2; cdr3_aa: CASLQGTSGRRWRYEQYF; cdr3_nt: TGTGCCAGCCTTCAGGGGACTAGCGGGAGGAGATGGCGCTACGAGCAGTACTTC
cdr3_length: 15; d_call: TRBD1; j_call: TRBJ1-1; clone_size: many; v_call: TRBV15; cdr3_aa: CATSRKGQGNTEAFF; cdr3_nt: TGTGCCACCAGCAGAAAAGGACAGGGGAACACTGAAGCTTTCTTT
cdr3_length: 15; d_call: -; j_call: TRBJ1-1; clone_size: many; v_call: TRBV20-1; cdr3_aa: CSARETGTPNTEAFF; cdr3_nt: TGCAGTGCTAGAGAGACTGGGACACCGAACACTGAAGCTTTCTTT
cdr3_length: 15; d_call: -; j_call: TRBJ2-1; clone_size: many; v_call: TRBV7-2; cdr3_aa: CASSLAPLVGGEQFF; cdr3_nt: TGTGCCAGCAGCTTAGCTCCACTAGTCGGTGGAGAGCAGTTCTTC